Many counts were recorded for the clone carrying this TCR beta chain. What it binds is unknown. V was pared by 8 bases and J by 4 bases, with 17 bases between. Germline CDR1 DFQATT, CDR2 SNEGSKA (reference sequence). CDR3 size: 13 residues. TCRdb used MiXCR to call clones anew from the PCR reads. Among 43,000 or so clones, roughly 15% were seen once, and the ten largest hold approximately 20%. The sample is drawn from a study of metastatic and nonmetastatic thyroid tumors. Study results and limitations: According to reports, the diversity of TCR beta was significantly higher in malignant thyroid tumors than in benign nodules, and this held in both blood and tumor samples.

No patient had received any treatment before thyroid surgery. The specimen sequenced was blood. The receptor was isolated from a female donor with papillary thyroid cancer or a benign thyroid nodule (not recorded which). Some clones in this sample may be carry-over from other donors' samples. The chain combines TRBV20-1 with TRBJ1-2; no clear D gene. The DNA for the CDR3 is TGCAGTACACGACCGACGGATTCCTATGGCTACACCTTC. It codes for CSTRPTDSYGYTF.